The 9 T cell receptor beta chains given below trace back to one sample, sequenced in a study of T-cell memory formation after mild COVID-19. One entry per CDR3 protein, called by TCRdb with MiXCR from the 5' RACE reads. Among approximately 570,000 distinct CDR3 sequences, about a sixth were seen once, and the ten largest hold about 12%. The specimen sequenced was PBMCs or a T cell subset sorted from them (not recorded which). Receptor source: an adult woman who had mild COVID-19 (a few samples of this study predate the infection). Cell type and time point are not known.

V is TRBV7-2 and J is TRBJ1-1; D is uncertain. The CDR3 is 15 residues long. CDR1 is SGHTA, CDR2 FQGNSA, per germline. Trimming pared 2 bases from V and 0 bases from J, leaving 10 bases between. CDR3 amino acids: CASSLPSSLNTEAFF. DNA for the CDR3: TGTGCCAGCAGCTTACCGAGTAGTTTGAACACTGAAGCTTTCTTT. The variable domain in full, with the rest retrieved from reference TRBV7-2 and TRBJ1-1, is GAGVSQSPSNKVTEKGKDVELRCDPISGHTALYWYRQSLGQGLEFLIYFQGNSAPDKSGLPSDRFSAERTGGSVSTLTIQRTQQEDSAVYLCASSLPSSLNTEAFFGQGTRLTVV.

This clonotype was counted only a few times. V gene TRBV4-1 combines with J gene TRBJ1-3; D might be TRBD1 (6 bases). CDR1 is MGHRA and CDR2 is YSYEKL in the germline V gene. The CDR3 loop spans 16 amino acids. V lost 3 bases and J lost 3, with 15 bases in between. The CDR3 DNA follows: TGCGCCAGCAGCCACTTAACAGGGTTAAATGGAAACACCATATATTTT. It is translated as CASSHLTGLNGNTIYF.

This clonotype appeared a few times. V gene TRBV4-2 combines with J gene TRBJ1-2; D not certain. The CDR3 consists of 16 residues. V was pared by 0 bases and J by 3 bases, with 14 bases between. Germline V gene lookup returns CDR1 LGHNA and CDR2 YNFKEQ. The CDR3 here is CASSQDFRGGYYGYTF. The CDR3 DNA sequence: TGTGCCAGCAGCCAAGATTTCCGTGGAGGCTACTATGGCTACACCTTC.

This clonotype was seen a few times. The chain carries TRBV12-3 or TRBV12-4 and TRBJ1-5; no clear D gene. With 7 bases removed from V and 0 bases from J, the gap between germline ends came to 13 bases. The CDR3 covers 15 residues. The CDR3 sequence: CASTLGWVSNQPQHF. The CDR3 bases are TGTGCCAGCACCCTCGGATGGGTTAGCAATCAGCCCCAGCATTTT.

This clonotype has just a few counts. CDR3 in amino acids: CASTQSLGVPETQYF. DNA of the CDR3: TGTGCCAGCACGCAATCCCTGGGGGTCCCGGAGACCCAGTACTTC. This sequence joins TRBV18 and TRBJ2-5; the D call may be TRBD1 or TRBD2 (5 bases each). CDR1 is KGHSH, CDR2 LQKENI, per germline. This CDR3 has 15 amino acids. V was trimmed by 8 bases and J by 5 bases, leaving 21 bases between them.

This clonotype was observed a handful of times. The chain carries TRBV12-3 or TRBV12-4 and TRBJ2-3; possible D gene TRBD2, 6 bases. There are 16 residues in the CDR3. The ends were cut back, 4 bases at V and 8 bases at J, with 22 bases in the middle. CDR3 DNA sequence: TGTGCCAGCAGTTCCACTGCACTCTTCTCGGAGGGTACGCAGTATTTT. Translation: CASSSTALFSEGTQYF.

The chain joins TRBV7-9 to TRBJ1-5; perhaps TRBD1 as D (5 bases). The germline V gene encodes CDR1 SEHNR and CDR2 FQNEAQ (reference sequence). V shed 5 bases and J shed 3 bases, with 11 bases lying between them. The CDR3 spans 14 residues. The CDR3 loop reads CASSRDSLNQPQHF. The CDR3 DNA sequence: TGTGCCAGCAGCCGAGACAGTCTCAATCAGCCCCAGCATTTT.

This clonotype was picked up many times. The chain carries TRBV3-1 and TRBJ1-2; D ambiguous. Germline CDR1 LGHDT, CDR2 YNNKEL (reference sequence). The CDR3 spans 15 residues. The V gene lost 4 bases and the J gene lost 4 bases, with 16 bases spanning the gap. The CDR3 is CASSPEGWRFYGYTF. The CDR3 coding sequence is TGTGCCAGCAGCCCAGAGGGATGGCGATTCTATGGCTACACCTTC.

This clonotype has just a few counts. This chain joins TRBV14 and TRBJ2-1; 15 nucleotides line up with TRBD2. V lost 4 bases and J lost 6; bases outside the gene matches: 10. The CDR3 contains 18 residues. CDR1 and CDR2 from the germline V gene are SGHDN and FVKESK. CDR3 sequence (DNA): TGTGCCAGCAGCCTCGGGACTAGCGGGGGGCTTATGGGCAATGAGCAGTTCTTC. This sequence encodes CASSLGTSGGLMGNEQFF.